The next 7 T cell receptor beta chains were all read from a single sample in a study of cytomegalovirus exposure and HLA in healthy donors. Profiling relied on immunoSEQ multiplex PCR, and the TCRdb table lists in-frame clones only, not all of them. The table includes 150,000 to 200,000 clones, around four fifths detected once. Sequences were obtained from PBMCs. Receptors originate from a man aged 25-45 years in good health and CMV-seropositive.

The rearrangement uses TRBV5-5 and TRBJ2-3; TRBD2 matches at 8 bases. J was trimmed by 0 bases and V by 5 bases; bases with no gene match: 11. Germline CDR1 reads SGHKS; CDR2 reads YYEKEE (reference sequence). This CDR3 contains 17 residues. CDR3 protein: CASRGDAKRGSTDTQYF. DNA for the CDR3: TGTGCCAGCAGGGGGGATGCGAAGCGGGGGAGCACAGATACGCAGTATTTT.

The gene calls are TRBV18 and TRBJ2-1, with 11 bases fitting TRBD2. V trimming: 4 bases; J trimming: 4 bases; junction bases outside the gene matches: 3. The CDR3 covers 15 residues. Germline V gives CDR1 KGHSH, CDR2 LQKENI. The CDR3 protein is CASSLAGGLYNEQFF. In DNA form, the CDR3 reads TGTGCCAGCTCACTAGCGGGGGGGCTGTACAATGAGCAGTTCTTC.

The rearrangement uses TRBV7-2 and TRBJ1-5; 7 bases are shared with TRBD1. This CDR3 has 15 residues. Germline V gene data show CDR1 as SGHTA and CDR2 as FQGNSA. The V segment lost 1 base and the J segment 2 bases; nucleotides outside the gene matches: 2. CDR3 sequence reads: CASSLVGTGNQPQHF. CDR3 bases: TGTGCCAGCAGCTTAGTAGGGACAGGCAATCAGCCCCAGCATTTT.

This chain joins TRBV19 and TRBJ2-7, with a weak D call TRBD1 (6 bases). This CDR3 spans 15 amino acids. Trimming removed 5 bases at V and 2 bases at J, with 16 bases between. Germline assignment: CDR1 LNHDA and CDR2 SQIVND (reference sequence). CDR3 loop: CASSPAPGHPYEQYF. CDR3 bases: TGTGCCAGTAGTCCCGCCCCGGGACACCCCTACGAGCAGTACTTC.

The chain couples TRBV7-9 to TRBJ1-1; possible D gene TRBD1, 5 bases. Per germline, CDR1 SEHNR and CDR2 FQNEAQ (reference sequence). The length of the CDR3 is 19 residues. Trimming removed 2 bases at V and 3 bases at J, with 25 bases between. CDR3 sequence reads: CASSLSRRPGREYDTEAFF. CDR3 nucleotide sequence: TGTGCCAGCAGCTTAAGCCGGCGGCCGGGCAGGGAATACGACACTGAAGCTTTCTTT.

V is TRBV7-2 and J is TRBJ2-1; D remains ambiguous. Germline CDR1 is SGHTA and CDR2 is FQGNSA. The CDR3 contains 14 residues. Trimming shortened V by 8 bases and J by 9 bases, and 20 bases separated the two germline ends. The CDR3 sequence is CASLKVADSGEQFF. In DNA form, the CDR3 reads TGTGCCAGCCTCAAGGTCGCCGACTCGGGTGAGCAGTTCTTC.

The chain links TRBV6-4 to TRBJ2-1; D possibly corresponds to TRBD1 (5 bases). The CDR3 consists of 11 residues. The germline V and J ends were trimmed by 5 bases and 8 bases, with 7 bases remaining between them. The germline gives CDR1 MRHNA, CDR2 SNTAGT. The CDR3 spells CASSQGYEQFF. DNA of the CDR3: TGTGCCAGCAGTCAGGGTTATGAGCAGTTCTTC.